This passage covers 8 T cell receptor beta chains from one sample sequenced in a study of vaccination and CD4 T cells after COVID-19. One entry per CDR3 protein, called by TCRdb with MiXCR from the PCR reads. This sample has about 20,000 distinct CDR3 sequences, with 60% found just once. Here the sequenced sample was CD4+ T cells from blood, taken after SARS-CoV-2 vaccination. These receptors were collected from a human donor who had recovered from COVID-19.

The chain recombines TRBV7-9 with TRBJ2-6; D remains ambiguous. Trimming removed 0 bases from V and 1 base from J, with 4 bases in between. The CDR3 contains 15 residues. CDR1 and CDR2 (germline): SEHNR, FQNEAQ (reference sequence). The CDR3 coding sequence is TGTGCCAGCAGCTTAGCGCCGTCTGGGGCCAACGTCCTGACTTTC. Its translation is CASSLAPSGANVLTF.

This clonotype was seen once. CDR3 protein: CASRTIPPVRWWAQAGNTYNEQFF. The CDR3 DNA sequence: TGTGCCAGCAGGACGATACCCCCAGTCAGGTGGTGGGCTCAGGCGGGAAACACTTACAATGAGCAGTTCTTC. The gene calls are TRBV6-1 and TRBJ2-1; D is possibly TRBD2 (6 bases). V was cut by 6 bases and J by 4 bases, with 43 bases left in between. This CDR3 has 24 residues. The germline CDR1 and CDR2 sequences are MNHNS and SASEGT.

The chain has TRBV7-3 and TRBJ2-7, with 9 bases identical to TRBD1. Looked up from germline, CDR1 is SGHTA and CDR2 is FQGTGA. The V and J ends lost 2 bases and 0 bases, in that order; junction bases with no gene match: 2. CDR3 size: 15 residues. The CDR3 spells CASSLGTGSSYEQYF. CDR3 DNA: TGTGCCAGCAGCTTAGGGACAGGGAGCTCCTACGAGCAGTACTTC.

The chain joins TRBV28 to TRBJ2-4; TRBD1 is a possible D gene (5 bases). The V gene lost 10 bases and the J gene lost 0 bases, with 16 bases spanning the gap. The CDR3 extends over 15 amino acids. Looked up from germline, CDR1 is MDHEN and CDR2 is SYDVKM. The CDR3 sequence is CATLDSLLAKNIQYF. CDR3 sequence (DNA): TGTGCCACCCTTGACAGTTTACTAGCCAAAAACATTCAGTACTTC.

The rearrangement uses TRBV6-1 and TRBJ2-6, with TRBD1 matching 7 bases. The germline gives CDR1 MNHNS, CDR2 SASEGT. This CDR3 spans 17 amino acids. The junction had 9 bases not matched to a gene; V was cut back by 5 bases and J by 2 bases. The CDR3 sequence is CASSPRQGSAGANVLTF. The DNA for the CDR3 is TGTGCCAGCAGTCCTCGACAGGGTTCGGCTGGGGCCAACGTCCTGACTTTC.

The chain recombines TRBV5-4 with TRBJ2-7, with TRBD2 as a possible D gene (6 bases). The CDR3 runs 15 residues. The V and J ends lost 4 bases and 5 bases respectively, with 19 bases between them. Germline-derived CDR1 and CDR2 are SGHNT and YYREEE (reference sequence). This CDR3 reads CASSPGTYNGDEQYF. The DNA for the CDR3 is TGTGCCAGCAGCCCAGGGACTTATAACGGCGACGAGCAGTACTTC.

This chain joins TRBV20-1 and TRBJ2-5, with a weak D call TRBD2 (5 bases). CDR1 DFQATT and CDR2 SNEGSKA come from the germline V gene (reference sequence). V lost 3 bases, J lost 2 bases, and 16 bases lay in between. The CDR3 runs to 15 residues. CDR3 sequence: CSASGEGLSQETQYF. DNA for the CDR3: TGCAGTGCTAGCGGTGAGGGTCTCAGTCAAGAGACCCAGTACTTC.

The chain has TRBV20-1 and TRBJ1-1; maybe TRBD1 (6 bases). CDR1 DFQATT and CDR2 SNEGSKA come from the germline V gene (reference sequence). CDR3 size: 12 residues. The V end was cut by 7 bases, the J end by 1 base, with 10 bases between. The CDR3 DNA is TGCAGTGGGGACACAGCGAACACTGAAGCTTTCTTT. This sequence encodes CSGDTANTEAFF.